The rows below give T cell receptor beta chains drawn from one sample of a study of monozygotic twins with cystic fibrosis. Here immunoSEQ multiplex PCR was the method, and the copy in TCRdb shows in-frame clones only, minus some. The table includes 35,000 or so clones, roughly 84% detected once. Sequencing was performed on blood. The source of these receptors is a girl aged 2-10 years with cystic fibrosis. Each CDR3 is given with its conserved first and last residue. The D gene is left open where the match is weak. Part of the rows lack a size; the others show once, few, many or a class for expanded clones.

TRBD1	TRBV5-1	TRBJ1-1	NA	CASSLAKTGGQNTEAFF	TGCGCCAGCAGCTTGGCCAAGACAGGGGGACAGAACACTGAAGCTTTCTTT
NA	TRBV4-1	TRBJ2-1	NA	CASSQLTNPYNEQFF	TGCGCCAGCAGCCAATTGACTAATCCCTACAATGAGCAGTTCTTC
NA	TRBV11-2	TRBJ2-7	NA	CASSPDREAYF	TGTGCCAGCAGCCCTGACAGGGAGGCGTACTTC
TRBD1	TRBV18	TRBJ2-3	once	CASSPSGQGWGTDTQYF	TGTGCCAGCTCACCATCTGGACAGGGATGGGGCACAGATACGCAGTATTTT
NA	TRBV18	TRBJ1-2	NA	CASSPPEDRYGYTF	TGTGCCAGCTCACCACCCGAGGATAGATATGGCTACACCTTC
NA	TRBV21-1	TRBJ1-1	NA	CASKDSLTEAFF	TGTGCCAGCAAAGACAGTCTCACTGAAGCTTTCTTT
NA	TRBV28	TRBJ1-4	few	CASSLGVVLANEKLFF	TGTGCCAGCAGTTTAGGGGTTGTTCTGGCGAATGAAAAACTGTTTTTT
TRBD1	TRBV18	TRBJ1-1	NA	CASSPGTGGTEAFF	TGTGCCAGCTCTCCTGGGACAGGGGGCACTGAAGCTTTCTTT
NA	TRBV10-1	TRBJ1-2	NA	CASSGQYGYTF	TGCGCCAGCAGTGGACAATATGGCTACACCTTC
TRBD2	TRBV5-1	TRBJ2-7	NA	CASSARLAGTLPEQYF	TGCGCCAGCAGCGCGAGACTAGCGGGGACCCTTCCCGAGCAGTACTTC
NA	TRBV11-2	TRBJ1-1	NA	CASRRSASKAFF	TGTGCCAGCAGACGATCAGCGTCGAAGGCTTTCTTT
NA	TRBV7-9	TRBJ1-2	NA	CATESYGYTF	TGTGCCACCGAGAGTTATGGCTACACCTTC
NA	TRBV9	TRBJ2-7	NA	CASSVAWGDEQYF	TGTGCCAGCAGCGTAGCTTGGGGGGACGAGCAGTACTTC
NA	TRBV30	TRBJ1-2	NA	CAWSAGSGYGYTF	TGTGCCTGGAGTGCAGGGAGCGGCTATGGCTACACCTTC
TRBD2	TRBV6-6	TRBJ2-3	NA	CASSYRRGDPSQYF	TGTGCCAGCAGTTACAGACGGGGGGACCCCTCGCAGTATTTT
NA	TRBV6-6	TRBJ2-7	NA	CATPGQLFYEQYF	TGTGCCACCCCGGGACAACTATTCTACGAGCAGTACTTC
NA	TRBV30	TRBJ1-2	NA	CAWSPIRGAPILYGYTF	TGTGCCTGGTCCCCAATAAGGGGGGCCCCGATCCTCTATGGCTACACCTTC
TRBD2	TRBV5-5	TRBJ2-5	NA	CASGGDLQETQYF	TGTGCCAGCGGGGGGGACCTGCAAGAGACCCAGTACTTC
NA	TRBV6-6	TRBJ1-6	once	CASRTTPNSPLHF	TGTGCCAGCAGAACCACTCCTAATTCACCCCTCCACTTT
TRBD2	TRBV7-2	TRBJ2-5	NA	CASSFPGGPKETQYF	TGTGCCAGCAGCTTCCCGGGGGGGCCGAAAGAGACCCAGTACTTC
NA	TRBV29-1	TRBJ1-1	NA	CSVEDRVGVNTEAFF	TGCAGCGTTGAAGATCGGGTGGGGGTTAACACTGAAGCTTTCTTT
NA	TRBV4-1	TRBJ1-4	NA	CASSQVAAGVNEKLFF	TGCGCCAGCAGCCAAGTGGCAGCGGGGGTGAATGAAAAACTGTTTTTT
TRBD1	TRBV5-4	TRBJ1-6	NA	CASAQSFDRVDSPLHF	TGTGCCAGCGCGCAATCTTTTGACAGGGTGGACTCACCCCTCCACTTT
NA	TRBV11-3	TRBJ2-2	NA	CASSLVGAGATGELFF	TGTGCCAGCAGCTTAGTAGGGGCAGGGGCCACCGGGGAGCTGTTTTTT
NA	TRBV27	TRBJ1-6	NA	CASSWTPYNSPLHF	TGTGCCAGCAGCTGGACGCCCTATAATTCACCCCTCCACTTT
NA	TRBV4-1	TRBJ2-7	NA	CASSRMTISKEQYF	TGCGCCAGCAGTCGTATGACAATCAGTAAAGAGCAGTACTTC
TRBD1	TRBV7-2	TRBJ1-1	NA	CASSPFLPDRGKLMVGAFF	TGTGCCAGCAGCCCGTTTCTCCCCGACAGGGGAAAGTTGATGGTGGGAGCTTTCTTT
NA	TRBV9	TRBJ2-7	once	CASIGRALGEITYEQYF	TGTGCCAGCATCGGCAGAGCCCTCGGGGAAATCACCTACGAGCAGTACTTC
NA	TRBV18	TRBJ2-1	NA	CASSPPIYNEQFF	TGTGCCAGCTCACCACCCATCTACAATGAGCAGTTCTTC
NA	TRBV18	TRBJ1-6	NA	CASSQGPNSPLHF	TGTGCCAGCTCGCAGGGACCTAATTCACCCCTCCACTTT
NA	TRBV27	TRBJ2-7	NA	CASSPGGQPYEQYF	TGTGCCAGCAGTCCTGGGGGACAACCCTACGAGCAGTACTTC
NA	TRBV5-6	TRBJ1-5	NA	CASSLAPKLRKGNQPQHF	TGTGCCAGCAGCTTGGCCCCCAAACTTCGCAAGGGCAATCAGCCCCAGCATTTT
NA	TRBV2	TRBJ2-5	NA	CASSLQWYQETQYF	TGTGCCAGCAGTCTTCAATGGTACCAAGAGACCCAGTACTTC
TRBD1	TRBV30	TRBJ1-1	NA	CACANRGLTDTEAFF	TGTGCCTGCGCTAACAGGGGGCTCACGGACACTGAAGCTTTCTTT
NA	TRBV4-1	TRBJ2-7	NA	CASSQESTVAAYEQYF	TGCGCCAGCAGCCAAGAATCGACAGTAGCGGCTTACGAGCAGTACTTC
NA	TRBV5-1	TRBJ1-3	NA	CASSLGRPDSGNTIYF	TGCGCCAGCAGCTTGGGACGACCGGACTCTGGAAACACCATATATTTT
TRBD2	TRBV5-1	TRBJ2-2	once	CASRRSSGGGRTGELFF	TGCGCCAGCAGAAGGTCCAGCGGGGGCGGGAGGACCGGGGAGCTGTTTTTT
NA	TRBV5-1	TRBJ2-2	NA	CASSLALVTGELFF	TGCGCCAGCAGCTTGGCACTGGTAACCGGGGAGCTGTTTTTT
TRBD2	TRBV7-7	TRBJ2-5	NA	CASSLGRGGGETQYF	TGTGCCAGCAGCTTAGGTCGGGGGGGCGGAGAGACCCAGTACTTC
TRBD2	TRBV2	TRBJ2-5	NA	CASRTSGVGETQYF	TGTGCCAGCAGGACTAGCGGGGTAGGAGAGACCCAGTACTTC
TRBD2	TRBV9	TRBJ2-3	once	CASSAGGADTQYF	TGTGCCAGCAGCGCGGGGGGAGCAGATACGCAGTATTTT
NA	TRBV9	TRBJ1-1	NA	CASSVLPNTEAFF	TGTGCCAGCAGCGTTCTTCCCAACACTGAAGCTTTCTTT
NA	TRBV19	TRBJ2-7	NA	CASSTGPAYEQYF	TGTGCCAGTAGTACGGGACCCGCCTACGAGCAGTACTTC
NA	TRBV5-6	TRBJ2-7	NA	CASSLALYEQYF	TGTGCCAGCAGCTTGGCCCTCTACGAGCAGTACTTC
TRBD1	TRBV7-8	TRBJ2-7	NA	CASGARQGYEQYF	TGTGCCAGCGGGGCCCGACAGGGCTACGAGCAGTACTTC
NA	TRBV10-3	TRBJ1-5	NA	CAISEEGLGNQPQHF	TGTGCCATCAGTGAGGAGGGGTTGGGCAATCAGCCCCAGCATTTT
TRBD1	TRBV18	TRBJ2-2	NA	CASSPRDRGYTGELFF	TGTGCCAGCTCACCCCGGGACAGGGGGTACACCGGGGAGCTGTTTTTT
NA	TRBV9	TRBJ2-2	NA	CASSVAPWGDRDTGELFF	TGTGCCAGCAGCGTAGCCCCCTGGGGGGACCGGGACACCGGGGAGCTGTTTTTT
TRBD1	TRBV29-1	TRBJ1-4	NA	CSADRGGEKLFF	TGCAGCGCCGACAGGGGAGGCGAAAAACTGTTTTTT
NA	TRBV15	TRBJ1-3	NA	CATSRVRVADSPGNTIYF	TGTGCCACCAGCAGAGTGCGAGTAGCGGACAGCCCTGGAAACACCATATATTTT
TRBD1	TRBV5-4	TRBJ2-7	NA	CASSLGPGQQYEQYF	TGTGCCAGCAGCTTGGGCCCGGGACAGCAATACGAGCAGTACTTC